Listed below are T cell receptor beta chains from one sample, sequenced in a study of blood T cell repertoires in COVID-19. The assay was immunoSEQ multiplex PCR, and TCRdb's table has in-frame clones only and misses some. Among about 330,000 clones listed, more than 75% were seen once. The sequenced sample was PBMCs or T cells enriched from blood (not recorded which). These receptors all come from a woman aged 25 to 39 who had recovered from COVID-19. CDR3s include the opening cysteine and the closing phenylalanine or tryptophan. The D gene is left open where the match is weak. Expanded clones get a size class; other rows say once, few or many, or leave the size out.

CDR3 length: 15; D gene: NA; V gene: TRBV6-9; clone size: NA; J gene: TRBJ1-1; CDR3 DNA: TGTGCCAGCAGGATACGACAGAATATGAACACTGAAGCTTTCTTT; CDR3 protein: CASRIRQNMNTEAFF
CDR3 length: 16; D gene: TRBD2; V gene: TRBV7-6; clone size: NA; J gene: TRBJ2-1; CDR3 DNA: TGTGCCAGCAGCCTAGACCCTAGCGGGGGGCGGAATGAGCAGTTCTTC; CDR3 protein: CASSLDPSGGRNEQFF
CDR3 length: 13; D gene: TRBD2; V gene: TRBV3-1/TRBV3-2; clone size: NA; J gene: TRBJ2-7; CDR3 DNA: TGTGCCAGCAGCCAAGACAGGGAGGGCGAGCAGTACTTC; CDR3 protein: CASSQDREGEQYF
CDR3 length: 17; D gene: NA; V gene: TRBV19; clone size: NA; J gene: TRBJ2-3; CDR3 DNA: TGTGCCAGTAGTATAGGAGTTTGGGGCAGGGTAGAAGATACGCAGTATTTT; CDR3 protein: CASSIGVWGRVEDTQYF
CDR3 length: 15; D gene: NA; V gene: TRBV3-1/TRBV3-2; clone size: once; J gene: TRBJ1-6; CDR3 DNA: TGTGCCAGCAGCCAAGACGGGAGGGGGAATTCACCCCTCCACTTT; CDR3 protein: CASSQDGRGNSPLHF
CDR3 length: 13; D gene: TRBD1; V gene: TRBV11-3; clone size: NA; J gene: TRBJ1-4; CDR3 DNA: TGTGCCAGCAGCTCTAGACAGGGGGAAAAACTGTTTTTT; CDR3 protein: CASSSRQGEKLFF
CDR3 length: 12; D gene: NA; V gene: TRBV28; clone size: NA; J gene: TRBJ1-2; CDR3 DNA: TGTGCCAGCAGGTCGGGTCCCTATGGCTACACCTTC; CDR3 protein: CASRSGPYGYTF
CDR3 length: 14; D gene: TRBD1; V gene: TRBV6-5; clone size: NA; J gene: TRBJ1-2; CDR3 DNA: TGTGCCAGCAGGATGGGACAGTCATTTTATGGCTACACCTTC; CDR3 protein: CASRMGQSFYGYTF
CDR3 length: 14; D gene: TRBD2; V gene: TRBV20-1; clone size: NA; J gene: TRBJ2-3; CDR3 DNA: TGCAGTGCCAGTAGCGGGGGGGCCACAGATACGCAGTATTTT; CDR3 protein: CSASSGGATDTQYF
CDR3 length: 15; D gene: NA; V gene: TRBV2; clone size: NA; J gene: TRBJ2-3; CDR3 DNA: TGTGCCAGCAGTGATGGCAGGCCTAGCACAGATACGCAGTATTTT; CDR3 protein: CASSDGRPSTDTQYF
CDR3 length: 16; D gene: NA; V gene: TRBV5-6; clone size: NA; J gene: TRBJ1-1; CDR3 DNA: TGTGCCAGCAGCCGAAAGGGTACCGGGAGGAACCTGGAAGCTTTCTTT; CDR3 protein: CASSRKGTGRNLEAFF
CDR3 length: 14; D gene: NA; V gene: TRBV15; clone size: NA; J gene: TRBJ1-2; CDR3 DNA: TGTGCCACCAGCCCCCGAGAGGATAGCTATGGCTACACCTTC; CDR3 protein: CATSPREDSYGYTF
CDR3 length: 14; D gene: TRBD1; V gene: TRBV30; clone size: few; J gene: TRBJ1-2; CDR3 DNA: TGTGCCTGGACCCTGACAGGGGGTTTCTATGGCTACACCTTC; CDR3 protein: CAWTLTGGFYGYTF
CDR3 length: 13; D gene: NA; V gene: TRBV7-3; clone size: NA; J gene: TRBJ2-5; CDR3 DNA: TGTGCCAGCAGCCCTGGACAGTTTGGGACCCAGTACTTC; CDR3 protein: CASSPGQFGTQYF
CDR3 length: 14; D gene: TRBD1; V gene: TRBV28; clone size: NA; J gene: TRBJ1-2; CDR3 DNA: TGTGCCAGCAGACCGCCAGGGGGGAACTATGGCTACACCTTC; CDR3 protein: CASRPPGGNYGYTF
CDR3 length: 16; D gene: TRBD2; V gene: TRBV6-5; clone size: NA; J gene: TRBJ2-1; CDR3 DNA: TGTGCCAGCAGTTACTCAGCGGGGTTGCCCTACAATGAGCAGTTCTTC; CDR3 protein: CASSYSAGLPYNEQFF
CDR3 length: 14; D gene: NA; V gene: TRBV30; clone size: NA; J gene: TRBJ1-2; CDR3 DNA: TGTGCCTGGAGTCTGCTGGGAGTGAAATATGGCTACACCTTC; CDR3 protein: CAWSLLGVKYGYTF
CDR3 length: 12; D gene: NA; V gene: TRBV19; clone size: NA; J gene: TRBJ2-5; CDR3 DNA: TGTGCCAGTAGACAATCAGGGGAGACCCAGTACTTC; CDR3 protein: CASRQSGETQYF
CDR3 length: 13; D gene: NA; V gene: TRBV27; clone size: NA; J gene: TRBJ2-1; CDR3 DNA: TGTGCCAGCAGTACCACCAGGGAAGATGAGCAGTTCTTC; CDR3 protein: CASSTTREDEQFF
CDR3 length: 13; D gene: TRBD1; V gene: TRBV28; clone size: NA; J gene: TRBJ1-1; CDR3 DNA: TGTGCCAGCAGCTACGCCGGGACAGACGAAGCTTTCTTT; CDR3 protein: CASSYAGTDEAFF
CDR3 length: 16; D gene: TRBD1; V gene: TRBV5-6; clone size: NA; J gene: TRBJ1-5; CDR3 DNA: TGTGCCAGCAGCATGACAGGGGGCGGTAGCAATCAGCCCCAGCATTTT; CDR3 protein: CASSMTGGGSNQPQHF
CDR3 length: 14; D gene: NA; V gene: TRBV4-1; clone size: NA; J gene: TRBJ1-1; CDR3 DNA: TGCGCCAGCAGCCAGCTCTGGGGGGACACTGAAGCTTTCTTT; CDR3 protein: CASSQLWGDTEAFF
CDR3 length: 12; D gene: NA; V gene: TRBV2; clone size: once; J gene: TRBJ1-5; CDR3 DNA: TGTGCCAGCAGTGAAGACGGGGTTACCCAGCATTTT; CDR3 protein: CASSEDGVTQHF
CDR3 length: 14; D gene: TRBD1; V gene: TRBV7-9; clone size: NA; J gene: TRBJ1-1; CDR3 DNA: TGTGCCAGCAGCTCCGGACAGGGTCACACTGAAGCTTTCTTT; CDR3 protein: CASSSGQGHTEAFF
CDR3 length: 13; D gene: TRBD1; V gene: TRBV12-3/TRBV12-4; clone size: NA; J gene: TRBJ1-2; CDR3 DNA: TGTGCCAGCAGTTTAGCAGGGGGCGGGGGCTACACCTTC; CDR3 protein: CASSLAGGGGYTF
CDR3 length: 17; D gene: NA; V gene: TRBV4-1; clone size: once; J gene: TRBJ1-2; CDR3 DNA: TGCGCCAGCAGCCTAGGCGGGAAAGGAAGGACTAACTATGGCTACACCTTC; CDR3 protein: CASSLGGKGRTNYGYTF
CDR3 length: 15; D gene: NA; V gene: TRBV11-2; clone size: NA; J gene: TRBJ2-1; CDR3 DNA: TGTGCCAGCAGCGGGTCAGGACAGCGGTACTATGAGCAGTTCTTC; CDR3 protein: CASSGSGQRYYEQFF
CDR3 length: 16; D gene: TRBD1; V gene: TRBV19; clone size: NA; J gene: TRBJ1-1; CDR3 DNA: TGTGCCAGTACGCCGGCGGGACAGGGAGGGAGGACTGAAGCTTTCTTT; CDR3 protein: CASTPAGQGGRTEAFF
CDR3 length: 15; D gene: TRBD2; V gene: TRBV5-1; clone size: NA; J gene: TRBJ2-1; CDR3 DNA: TGCGCCAGCAGACCTAGCGGGGGGGCTTACAATGAGCAGTTCTTC; CDR3 protein: CASRPSGGAYNEQFF
CDR3 length: 18; D gene: TRBD2; V gene: TRBV18; clone size: NA; J gene: TRBJ2-5; CDR3 DNA: TGTGCCAGCTCACCATCCGTCGACCTAGCGGCCCTCCAAGAGACCCAGTACTTC; CDR3 protein: CASSPSVDLAALQETQYF
CDR3 length: 12; D gene: NA; V gene: TRBV28; clone size: NA; J gene: TRBJ1-6; CDR3 DNA: TGTGCCAGCAGTTTATATCGTTCACCCCTCCACTTT; CDR3 protein: CASSLYRSPLHF
CDR3 length: 15; D gene: NA; V gene: TRBV7-8; clone size: NA; J gene: TRBJ2-5; CDR3 DNA: TGTGCCAGCAGCTTAGGGACAGCCCTACAAGAGACCCAGTACTTC; CDR3 protein: CASSLGTALQETQYF
CDR3 length: 14; D gene: TRBD1; V gene: TRBV5-6; clone size: few; J gene: TRBJ1-2; CDR3 DNA: TGTGCCAGCATAAACTGGGGACAGCTCTATGGCTACACCTTC; CDR3 protein: CASINWGQLYGYTF
CDR3 length: 13; D gene: NA; V gene: TRBV27; clone size: few; J gene: TRBJ2-1; CDR3 DNA: TGTGCCAGCAGTCTATTCCCCTCGGTTGAGCAGTTCTTC; CDR3 protein: CASSLFPSVEQFF
CDR3 length: 14; D gene: NA; V gene: TRBV28; clone size: few; J gene: TRBJ2-7; CDR3 DNA: TGTGCCAGCAGTCACCAGGGGCCTTCCTACGAGCAGTACTTC; CDR3 protein: CASSHQGPSYEQYF
CDR3 length: 13; D gene: NA; V gene: TRBV3-1/TRBV3-2; clone size: once; J gene: TRBJ1-1; CDR3 DNA: TGTGCCAGCAGCCAGCGGTTGAACACTGAAGCTTTCTTT; CDR3 protein: CASSQRLNTEAFF
CDR3 length: 13; D gene: NA; V gene: TRBV2; clone size: NA; J gene: TRBJ1-2; CDR3 DNA: TGTGCCAGCAGTGTCCGGGTCTTCTATGGCTACACCTTC; CDR3 protein: CASSVRVFYGYTF
CDR3 length: 13; D gene: TRBD2; V gene: TRBV18; clone size: NA; J gene: TRBJ2-5; CDR3 DNA: TGTGCCAGCTCCGGGACTATAGAAGAGACCCAGTACTTC; CDR3 protein: CASSGTIEETQYF
CDR3 length: 12; D gene: NA; V gene: TRBV5-6; clone size: NA; J gene: TRBJ1-2; CDR3 DNA: TGTGCCAGCAGCTTTACCAGGGCTGGCTACACCTTC; CDR3 protein: CASSFTRAGYTF
CDR3 length: 13; D gene: TRBD1; V gene: TRBV6-6; clone size: few; J gene: TRBJ2-7; CDR3 DNA: TGTGCCAGCAGAGGGACAGGGGGCGGCGAGCAGTACTTC; CDR3 protein: CASRGTGGGEQYF
CDR3 length: 14; D gene: NA; V gene: TRBV5-1; clone size: NA; J gene: TRBJ1-4; CDR3 DNA: TGCGCCAGCAGCTTGGACAGCCCTAATGAAAAACTGTTTTTT; CDR3 protein: CASSLDSPNEKLFF
CDR3 length: 14; D gene: NA; V gene: TRBV7-3; clone size: once; J gene: TRBJ2-7; CDR3 DNA: TGTGCCAGCAGCGATGGTGGGGACACCCACGAGCAGTACTTC; CDR3 protein: CASSDGGDTHEQYF
CDR3 length: 13; D gene: NA; V gene: TRBV24-1; clone size: once; J gene: TRBJ2-5; CDR3 DNA: TGTGCCACCAGTGATTCCAGGGTCCAGACCCAGTACTTC; CDR3 protein: CATSDSRVQTQYF
CDR3 length: 13; D gene: NA; V gene: TRBV28; clone size: NA; J gene: TRBJ1-1; CDR3 DNA: TGTGCCAGCAGCCTGGCCAGGGGTGAGACAGCTTTCTTT; CDR3 protein: CASSLARGETAFF
CDR3 length: 12; D gene: NA; V gene: TRBV7-9; clone size: NA; J gene: TRBJ1-2; CDR3 DNA: TGTGCCAGCAGCGGTGAGCTCTATGGCTACACCTTC; CDR3 protein: CASSGELYGYTF
CDR3 length: 15; D gene: TRBD1; V gene: TRBV9; clone size: few; J gene: TRBJ1-2; CDR3 DNA: TGTGCCAGCAGCGAACGGACAGGGGAGAAATATGGCTACACCTTC; CDR3 protein: CASSERTGEKYGYTF
CDR3 length: 13; D gene: TRBD1; V gene: TRBV30; clone size: NA; J gene: TRBJ1-6; CDR3 DNA: TGTGCCTGGAAGGGGACAGGGCCCTCACCCCTCCACTTT; CDR3 protein: CAWKGTGPSPLHF
CDR3 length: 14; D gene: NA; V gene: TRBV29-1; clone size: NA; J gene: TRBJ2-2; CDR3 DNA: TGCAGCGTTGCCAAAGGAGGGAACACCGGGGAGCTGTTTTTT; CDR3 protein: CSVAKGGNTGELFF
CDR3 length: 13; D gene: NA; V gene: TRBV7-9; clone size: NA; J gene: TRBJ1-1; CDR3 DNA: TGTGCCAGCAGCCGACAGGACAACACTGAAGCTTTCTTT; CDR3 protein: CASSRQDNTEAFF
CDR3 length: 15; D gene: TRBD1; V gene: TRBV19; clone size: NA; J gene: TRBJ2-1; CDR3 DNA: TGTGCCAGTAGTATAGACAGGGGGCAAGTCAATGAGCAGTTCTTC; CDR3 protein: CASSIDRGQVNEQFF
CDR3 length: 14; D gene: NA; V gene: TRBV2; clone size: NA; J gene: TRBJ1-3; CDR3 DNA: TGTGCCAGCTTAAGGGAGGTGGGAGGAAACACCATATATTTT; CDR3 protein: CASLREVGGNTIYF
CDR3 length: 17; D gene: TRBD2; V gene: TRBV2; clone size: NA; J gene: TRBJ2-3; CDR3 DNA: TGTGCCAGCAGTCAACTAGGACTAGCGGAGATCACAGATACGCAGTATTTT; CDR3 protein: CASSQLGLAEITDTQYF
CDR3 length: 14; D gene: NA; V gene: TRBV5-4; clone size: once; J gene: TRBJ2-2; CDR3 DNA: TGTGCCAGCAGCTTGGACCTCGGGGACGGGGAGCTGTTTTTT; CDR3 protein: CASSLDLGDGELFF
CDR3 length: 14; D gene: NA; V gene: TRBV5-1; clone size: NA; J gene: TRBJ1-1; CDR3 DNA: TGCGCCAGCAGTCAAAGGGACACTAACACTGAAGCTTTCTTT; CDR3 protein: CASSQRDTNTEAFF